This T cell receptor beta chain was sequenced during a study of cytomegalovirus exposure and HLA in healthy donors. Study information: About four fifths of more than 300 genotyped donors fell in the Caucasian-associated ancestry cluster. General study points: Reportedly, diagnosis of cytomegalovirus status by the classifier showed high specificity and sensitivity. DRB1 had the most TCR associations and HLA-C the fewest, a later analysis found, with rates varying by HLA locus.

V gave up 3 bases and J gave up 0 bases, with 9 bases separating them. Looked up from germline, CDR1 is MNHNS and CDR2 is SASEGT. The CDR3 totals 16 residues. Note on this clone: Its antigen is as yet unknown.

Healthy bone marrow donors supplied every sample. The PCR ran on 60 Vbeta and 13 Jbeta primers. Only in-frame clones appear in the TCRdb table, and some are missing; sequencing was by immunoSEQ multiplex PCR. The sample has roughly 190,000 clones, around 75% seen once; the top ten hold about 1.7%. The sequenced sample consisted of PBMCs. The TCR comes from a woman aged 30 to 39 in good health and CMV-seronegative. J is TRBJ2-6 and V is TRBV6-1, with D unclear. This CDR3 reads CASSDTLSSGANVLTF. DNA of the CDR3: TGTGCCAGCAGTGATACGCTAAGCTCTGGGGCCAACGTCCTGACTTTC.